Shown below are 2 T cell receptor beta chains from a single sample sequenced in a study of T-cell memory formation after mild COVID-19. TCRdb independently ran MiXCR on the 5' RACE reads; one entry per CDR3 protein. This repertoire shows 150,000 to 200,000 distinct CDR3 sequences, roughly 16% found once; its top ten account for just over 2%. The specimen sequenced was PBMCs or a T cell subset sorted from them (not recorded which). Source of these receptors: an adult woman who had mild COVID-19 (a few samples of this study predate the infection). Cell type and time point are not known.

The genes are TRBV25-1 and TRBJ1-1; D unclear. V shed 4 bases and J shed 10 bases, with 16 bases lying between them. The CDR3 has 13 amino acids. Germline V CDR1 and CDR2: MGHDK, SYGVNS. In nucleotides, the CDR3 is TGTGCCAGCAGTGCGGCACTCGGGTACCGAGCTTTCTTT. This gives the protein CASSAALGYRAFF.

This chain joins TRBV7-2 and TRBJ2-1; 9 bases line up with TRBD2. V gave up 4 bases and J gave up 7 bases; unmatched junction bases: 8. The CDR3 is made up of 15 amino acids. CDR1 and CDR2 from the germline V gene are SGHTA and FQGNSA. CDR3 protein: CASSSDSGGWNEQFF. For the CDR3, the DNA is TGTGCCAGCAGCTCTGATAGCGGGGGTTGGAATGAGCAGTTCTTC.